Sequencing of this T cell receptor (beta chain) was carried out in a study of blood T cell repertoires in COVID-19. The overall study: Samples of COVID-19 (acute and convalescent) were obtained from the United States, Italy and Spain. The analysed material was cDNA or gDNA that came from T cells, B-cell-depleted T cells, or PBMCs.

Recruits, aged about 18 to 95 years, lived in 25 or so US areas. Concerning this clone: The DNA is left out, because the CDR3 cannot be placed on it with certainty; the CDR3 is given as TCRdb lists it.

The CDR3 totals 18 residues, both ends included. Per the study methods: It was from reference gene primer amplification that nucleated cell counts were estimated. Libraries were prepared by immunoSEQ multiplex PCR; TCRdb keeps only in-frame clonotypes and omits some of them. V, J and clone size are those of that table, while D and trimming were read from the DNA. This table holds about 250,000 clones, around 90% found once. The gene calls are TRBV1 and TRBJ2-1; the table's D call, TRBD2, was not checked against the DNA. TRBV1 is labeled a pseudogene. The material sequenced was PBMCs or T cells enriched from blood (not recorded which). The sequence was collected from a woman in her twenties or thirties with acute COVID-19. The CDR3 sequence is CTSTPVGAGALGWDEQFF.